This entry lists 13 T cell receptor beta chains sequenced from one sample in a study of early T cells in non-severe SARS-CoV-2 infection. One entry per CDR3 protein, called by TCRdb with MiXCR from the 5' RACE reads. The sample has about 31,000 distinct CDR3 sequences, 5% to 6% seen once. Sample: whole blood. These receptors originate from an adult who was a healthcare worker with PCR-confirmed SARS-CoV-2 infection or an uninfected control (not recorded which).

This clonotype was counted ten times or more. The J gene is TRBJ2-3, the V gene TRBV20-1, with D uncertain. Between the trimmed V and J ends, which lost 6 bases and 6 bases, there was a span of 19 bases. CDR1 is DFQATT and CDR2 is SNEGSKA in the germline V gene (reference sequence). The CDR3 loop spans 14 amino acids. The CDR3 nucleotides read TGCAGTGCGCCGGTACCGGGTGTAGCTGATACGCAGTATTTT. Residues: CSAPVPGVADTQYF.

This clonotype was seen a few times. This sequence joins TRBV7-2 and TRBJ2-7; D possibly matches TRBD1 or TRBD2 (5 bases each). Germline V gives CDR1 SGHTA, CDR2 FQGNSA. V gave up 3 bases and J gave up 0 bases, with 15 bases separating them. The CDR3 consists of 16 residues. CDR3 coding DNA: TGTGCCAGCAGCTTGGGACGGCCGGCTATCTCCTACGAGCAGTACTTC. Translated, it gives CASSLGRPAISYEQYF. Full variable domain (outside the CDR3, taken from reference TRBV7-2 and TRBJ2-7): GAGVSQSPSNKVTEKGKDVELRCDPISGHTALYWYRQSLGQGLEFLIYFQGNSAPDKSGLPSDRFSAERTGGSVSTLTIQRTQQEDSAVYLCASSLGRPAISYEQYFGPGTRLTVT.

This clonotype came up many times. V gene TRBV29-1 combines with J gene TRBJ2-2; D is undetermined. Trimming removed 5 bases at V and 2 bases at J, with 9 bases between. CDR3 length: 13 residues. Germline CDR1 is SQVTM and CDR2 is ANQGSEA. CDR3 in amino acids: CSVFGVNTGELFF. CDR3 sequence (DNA): TGCAGCGTTTTTGGGGTTAACACCGGGGAGCTGTTTTTT.

This clonotype was detected ten times or more. V and J are TRBV28 and TRBJ1-2, with D unresolved. V lost 1 base and J lost 9, with 12 bases in between. The CDR3 spans 13 residues. CDR1 MDHEN and CDR2 SYDVKM come from the germline V gene. The CDR3 here is CASSLLPGNSYTF. CDR3 DNA sequence: TGTGCCAGCAGTTTATTGCCAGGCAATAGCTACACCTTC.

Ten or more counts support this clonotype. The rearrangement links TRBV4-1 to TRBJ2-1; 12 nucleotides match TRBD2. Germline V gene lookup returns CDR1 MGHRA and CDR2 YSYEKL. The length of the CDR3 is 18 residues. The trim removed 0 bases at V and 4 bases at J, leaving 7 bases unmatched. In nucleotides, the CDR3 is TGCGCCAGCAGCCAAGACGATCTGGGACTAGCGGGTTACAATGAGCAGTTCTTC. Its translation is CASSQDDLGLAGYNEQFF.

There are a few counts of this clonotype. The V call is TRBV3-1, the J call TRBJ2-3; tentatively, D is TRBD2 (5 bases). Germline-derived CDR1 and CDR2 are LGHDT and YNNKEL (reference sequence). V was trimmed by 1 base and J by 4 bases, leaving 12 bases between them. CDR3 length equals 15 residues. The CDR3 bases are TGTGCCAGCAGCCAAGGATCGACTAACGCAGATACGCAGTATTTT. This encodes CASSQGSTNADTQYF.

In its sample, this clonotype was seen many times. The genes are TRBV6-1 and TRBJ1-2; no firm D call. Trimming removed 2 bases at V and 8 bases at J, with 15 bases between. Germline values: CDR1 MNHNS, CDR2 SASEGT. The CDR3 has 14 amino acids. CDR3 coding DNA: TGTGCCAGCAGTGAAAGTCCAGAGCACCCGGGCTACACCTTC. It specifies CASSESPEHPGYTF.

This clonotype was picked up many times. V gene TRBV20-1 combines with J gene TRBJ2-1; 12 nucleotides match TRBD2. Germline lookup yields CDR1 DFQATT and CDR2 SNEGSKA (reference sequence). The CDR3 is made up of 13 amino acids. J was trimmed by 12 bases and V by 2 bases; bases with no gene match: 5. The CDR3 reads CSARRTSGTGQFF. CDR3 coding DNA: TGCAGTGCTAGAAGGACTAGCGGGACGGGGCAGTTCTTC.

This clonotype was observed at least ten times. The chain joins TRBV16 to TRBJ1-5, with unresolved D. CDR1 is KGHSY and CDR2 is FQNENV in the germline V gene. The V end was cut by 7 bases, the J end by 3 bases, with 10 bases between. The CDR3 runs 13 residues. In DNA form, the CDR3 reads TGTGCCAGCACCAAGGACCTCAATCAGCCCCAGCATTTT. This codes for CASTKDLNQPQHF.

Judged by abundance, this clonotype is medium-sized. The gene calls are TRBV10-2 and TRBJ1-5; the D gene is possibly TRBD1 (6 bases). Germline CDR1 WSHSY, CDR2 SAAADI. The CDR3 sequence is 13 residues long. The V end was cut by 7 bases, the J end by 6 bases, with 13 bases between. CDR3 DNA sequence: TGCGCCAGCACCACAGGGCAGGCTCAGCCCCAGCATTTT. Protein sequence: CASTTGQAQPQHF.

This clonotype was seen repeatedly, ten times or more. The rearrangement uses TRBV2 and TRBJ1-1, with 10 bases fitting TRBD1. The junction had 12 bases not matched to a gene; V was cut back by 0 bases and J by 11 bases. The CDR3 has 16 residues. Germline V gene sequence: CDR1 SNHLY, CDR2 FYNNEI. The CDR3 loop reads CASSEALVDRGNWAFF. CDR3 sequence (DNA): TGTGCCAGCAGTGAAGCGCTTGTGGACAGGGGGAATTGGGCTTTCTTT.

This clonotype was detected many times. The V and J genes are TRBV29-1 and TRBJ2-4; no clear D. This CDR3 region has 14 residues. Germline lookup yields CDR1 SQVTM and CDR2 ANQGSEA. V dropped 8 bases and J dropped 0 bases, with 14 bases sitting between them. The CDR3 loop reads CSPRLHLAKNIQYF. DNA for the CDR3: TGCAGCCCCAGGCTGCATTTAGCCAAAAACATTCAGTACTTC.

V gene TRBV12-3 or TRBV12-4 combines with J gene TRBJ1-2; D not certain. Deletions cut 2 bases from V and 9 bases from J, with 10 bases between. The CDR3 has 12 residues. The CDR3 loop reads CASSLTVQSYTF. CDR3 coding DNA: TGTGCCAGCAGTTTAACAGTTCAGAGCTACACCTTC.